Included here is one T cell receptor (beta chain) sequence, with context. This entry comes from a study of ipilimumab plus nivolumab after autologous stem cell transplantation. Some clones are missing from TCRdb's copy, which holds only in-frame ones; the method was immunoSEQ multiplex PCR. The sample gives around 84,000 clones, 75% to 85% of which show up once; around 2% is in the top ten. The sequence derives from a male donor with diffuse large B-cell lymphoma. The sequenced sample was PBMCs, obtained in a trial of ipilimumab plus nivolumab as post-transplant consolidation.

The CDR3 here is CASSSWTVDSGNTIYF. The CDR3 DNA is TGTGCCAGCAGCTCCTGGACAGTCGACTCTGGAAACACCATATATTTT. This chain joins TRBV13 and TRBJ1-3; D possibly corresponds to TRBD1 (6 bases). Trimming stripped 4 bases from V and 0 bases from J, with 13 bases between. In germline, CDR1 is PRHDT, CDR2 FYEKMQ (reference sequence). The CDR3 runs to 16 residues.